The rows below give T cell receptor beta chains drawn from one sample of a study of T cell changes during pregnancy in multiple sclerosis. Repertoires were generated with immunoSEQ multiplex PCR, while TCRdb's copy carries only in-frame clones and drops some. The table lists about 27,000 clones, approximately 89% of them singletons. Sequences were derived from CD8+ T cells from peripheral blood mononuclear cells, sampled in the first trimester of pregnancy. These receptors all come from a female donor in good health, enrolled as a control in a pregnancy study. Both conserved end residues are part of each CDR3. D genes are given only for firm matches. Clone sizes are given selectively: once, few, many, or a class where the clone is expanded.

v_gene	j_gene	abundance	d_gene	CDR3aa	CDR3nt
TRBV6-6	TRBJ1-1	-	TRBD1	CASSYMATGGAFF	TGTGCCAGCAGTTACATGGCGACAGGGGGTGCTTTCTTT
TRBV28	TRBJ1-1	once	-	CASSFWGPIVSTEAFF	TGTGCCAGCAGTTTTTGGGGGCCCATTGTCTCCACTGAAGCTTTCTTT
TRBV19	TRBJ2-1	-	-	CASSIVAPFGGEQFF	TGTGCCAGTAGTATAGTCGCCCCTTTTGGCGGTGAGCAGTTCTTC
TRBV6-5	TRBJ1-3	few	TRBD1	CASSYLRGLGHTIYF	TGTGCCAGCAGTTATTTGAGGGGGCTCGGGCACACCATATATTTT
TRBV7-9	TRBJ2-1	-	-	CASIPPSGLHNEQFF	TGTGCCAGCATCCCTCCCTCGGGACTTCACAATGAGCAGTTCTTC
TRBV19	TRBJ2-7	-	TRBD2	CATGLADNYEQYF	TGTGCCACTGGGCTAGCGGACAACTACGAGCAGTACTTC
TRBV4-1	TRBJ2-1	-	TRBD1	CASSQAYGQGSDEQFF	TGCGCCAGCAGCCAAGCCTACGGACAGGGGAGCGATGAGCAGTTCTTC
TRBV27	TRBJ2-1	-	TRBD2	CASSFSGGASNEQFF	TGTGCCAGCAGTTTTAGCGGGGGGGCCAGTAATGAGCAGTTCTTC
TRBV14	TRBJ2-7	-	TRBD1	CASSPLPGTGPSEQYF	TGTGCCAGCAGCCCGCTGCCCGGGACAGGGCCCTCCGAGCAGTACTTC
TRBV5-1	TRBJ2-1	few	-	CASSSRPDKSSYNEQFF	TGCGCCAGCAGCTCCAGACCGGACAAGAGCTCCTACAATGAGCAGTTCTTC
TRBV10-3	TRBJ2-7	-	TRBD2	CAISELWTGSSGRVKDEQYF	TGTGCCATCAGTGAGTTGTGGACAGGGTCTAGCGGGAGGGTTAAGGACGAGCAGTACTTC
TRBV7-8	TRBJ2-2	-	TRBD2	CASSSPRLAGLLNRELFF	TGTGCCAGCAGCTCTCCTCGGCTAGCGGGCCTTCTGAACAGGGAGCTGTTTTTT
TRBV28	TRBJ2-1	-	TRBD2	CASSFVAGGYNEQFF	TGTGCCAGCAGTTTTGTAGCGGGAGGCTACAATGAGCAGTTCTTC
TRBV18	TRBJ2-4	-	TRBD1	CASSPGQGDIQYF	TGTGCCAGCTCACCTGGACAGGGGGACATTCAGTACTTC
TRBV6-1	TRBJ1-6	many	TRBD1	CASSAGTDNSPLHF	TGTGCCAGCAGCGCCGGGACAGATAATTCACCCCTCCACTTT
TRBV28	TRBJ1-6	-	-	CASGPNSPLHF	TGTGCCAGCGGCCCCAATTCACCCCTCCACTTT
TRBV15	TRBJ2-1	-	TRBD2	CATSRKLAGGEQFF	TGTGCCACCAGCAGAAAACTAGCGGGAGGTGAGCAGTTCTTC
TRBV14	TRBJ1-1	-	TRBD1	CASSQAGGTEAFF	TGTGCCAGCAGCCAAGCAGGGGGGACTGAAGCTTTCTTT
TRBV10-2	TRBJ2-7	-	-	CASSESRTTYEQYF	TGCGCCAGCAGTGAGTCGAGGACAACCTACGAGCAGTACTTC
TRBV4-2	TRBJ2-2	-	TRBD2	CASSQDSTSGSVTGELFF	TGTGCCAGCAGCCAAGATTCAACTAGCGGGAGTGTCACCGGGGAGCTGTTTTTT
TRBV27	TRBJ2-7	-	TRBD1	CASSSQQGARYEQYF	TGTGCCAGCAGTTCCCAACAGGGGGCGCGGTACGAGCAGTACTTC
TRBV9	TRBJ2-1	-	TRBD2	CASSVSAGGDEQFF	TGTGCCAGCAGCGTATCGGCGGGAGGGGATGAGCAGTTCTTC
TRBV6-5	TRBJ2-7	-	TRBD1	CASRPPGTAIYEQYF	TGTGCCAGCAGGCCCCCCGGGACAGCTATCTACGAGCAGTACTTC
TRBV6-4	TRBJ1-5	-	-	CASSDGGGEQPQHF	TGTGCCAGCAGTGACGGAGGAGGAGAGCAGCCCCAGCATTTT